This passage covers 9 T cell receptor beta chains from one sample sequenced in a study of post-analysis software for immune sequencing data. The study, taken as a whole, reports: A few TRBV segments appeared more often in patients than in controls, and TRBV5-6, TRBV5-1 and TRBV20-1 were among these.

Their antigens are not known. Prepared libraries of TCR beta cDNA carried unique molecular identifiers. TCRdb reanalysed the PCR reads using MiXCR and keeps one entry per CDR3 protein. Here the sample spans about 680,000 distinct CDR3 sequences, 55% to 60% being singletons. Input material: blood. Receptor source: a girl aged 2-10 years with multiple sclerosis.

V gene TRBV4-3 combines with J gene TRBJ2-1; no firm D call. Germline loops: CDR1 LGHNA, CDR2 YSLEER. This CDR3 is 14 amino acids long. Trimming removed 0 bases from V and 5 bases from J, with 8 bases in between. The CDR3 DNA is TGCGCCAGCAGCCAAGAAGGATTGGACAATGAGCAGTTCTTC. Protein: CASSQEGLDNEQFF.

This clonotype has only a few counts. The genes are TRBV20-1 and TRBJ2-1; TRBD2 might be the D (5 bases). The CDR3 contains 15 residues. Trimming stripped 3 bases from V and 5 bases from J, with 17 bases between. Germline V CDR1 and CDR2: DFQATT, SNEGSKA (reference sequence). CDR3 nucleotide sequence: TGCAGTGCTAGCGCACCTCGGCGGCGGGACAATGAGCAGTTCTTC. It translates to CSASAPRRRDNEQFF.

This clonotype has more than one count but fewer than ten. The rearrangement uses TRBV7-2 and TRBJ1-6; unclear D gene. The germline V gene encodes CDR1 SGHTA and CDR2 FQGNSA. The length of the CDR3 is 17 residues. V lost 5 bases and J lost 6, with 20 bases in between. The CDR3 reads CASSPREIVRFNSPLHF. CDR3 DNA sequence: TGTGCCAGCAGCCCCCGCGAGATAGTTCGATTTAATTCACCCCTCCACTTT.

This clonotype was recorded a few times. Germline is not matched at one junction end, which may reflect a read error. The V call is TRBV7-7, the J call TRBJ2-5, with D unresolved. The CDR3 is 14 amino acids. Germline V gene sequence: CDR1 SSHAT, CDR2 FNYEAQ (reference sequence). The CDR3 DNA reads as TGTGCTAGCAGCCCCCAGATCGTAGGGGAGACCCAGTACTTC. Amino acids: CASSPQIVGETQYF.

The V and J genes are TRBV6-6 and TRBJ2-3; TRBD2 aligns across 9 bases. Germline CDR1 and CDR2: MNHNY and SVGAGI (reference sequence). J gave up 4 bases and V 2 bases, and 4 bases lay outside the gene matches. The CDR3 covers 15 residues. The CDR3 protein is CASSYTRGGADTQYF. In nucleotides, the CDR3 is TGTGCCAGCAGTTACACGCGGGGGGGGGCAGATACGCAGTATTTT.

Points on this clonotype: This CDR3 is missing its conserved last phenylalanine or tryptophan, likely due to a read error. The V and J genes are TRBV20-1 and TRBJ2-5; the match to TRBD1 covers 9 bases. From germline, CDR1 is DFQATT and CDR2 SNEGSKA (reference sequence). This CDR3 comprises 15 residues. The trim removed 4 bases at V and 6 bases at J, leaving 12 bases unmatched. The CDR3 DNA is TGCAGTGCTAAGGGTACAGGGGGCCATCAAAAGACCCAGTACGTC. Encoded protein: CSAKGTGGHQKTQYV.

The chain employs TRBV6-5 and TRBJ2-7, with 7 positions matching TRBD1. This CDR3 is 12 amino acids long. Germline V gives CDR1 MNHEY, CDR2 SVGAGI. Trimming at V came to 6 bases and at J to 2 bases, leaving 1 base not matched to a gene. The CDR3 sequence: CASRGTAYEQYF. The DNA for the CDR3 is TGTGCCAGCAGAGGGACAGCCTACGAGCAGTACTTC.

This clonotype was seen a few times. V usage is TRBV7-2 and J usage is TRBJ2-7, with D perhaps TRBD2 (5 bases). Germline V gives CDR1 SGHTA, CDR2 FQGNSA. V was pared by 3 bases and J by 0 bases, with 12 bases between. This CDR3 has 15 residues. CDR3 sequence: CASSLVGLISYEQYF. The CDR3 coding sequence is TGTGCCAGCAGCTTGGTAGGACTGATCTCCTACGAGCAGTACTTC.

The chain employs TRBV20-1 and TRBJ2-7; 11 positions match TRBD2. The end of the DNA fits TRBJ2-5 better, so the J call may be wrong. The germline V gene encodes CDR1 DFQATT and CDR2 SNEGSKA (reference sequence). The CDR3 covers 14 residues. CDR3 residues: CSAQLAGDQETQYF. CDR3 DNA sequence: TGCAGTGCCCAACTAGCGGGGGATCAAGAGACCCAGTACTTC.